A single sample gave rise to the 25 T cell receptor beta chains below, sequenced in a study of identical twins. In TCRdb, the 5' RACE reads were re-called with MiXCR into one record per CDR3 protein. Of roughly 1,500,000 distinct CDR3 sequences in the sample, about 32% are singletons; the top ten hold 0.27%. The sequenced sample was cord blood. All receptors derive from a newborn girl in good health.

This clonotype was counted between two and nine times. The rearrangement uses TRBV9 and TRBJ2-5, with D possibly TRBD2 on 6 matching bases. CDR1 is SGDLS, CDR2 YYNGEE, per germline. Trimming stripped 3 bases from V and 5 bases from J, with 17 bases between. The length of the CDR3 is 15 residues. Here the CDR3 DNA reads TGTGCCAGCAGCGAGACTGGGACTTCGTGGGAGACCCAGTACTTC. This encodes CASSETGTSWETQYF.

On this clonotype: A junction boundary mismatches the germline segment, possibly from a read error. The gene calls are TRBV28 and TRBJ2-1; no definite D call. The CDR3 contains 12 residues. Germline CDR1 and CDR2: MDHEN and SYDVKM. CDR3 in amino acids: CASSLVYSEQFF. The CDR3 DNA reads as TGTGCCAGCAGTTTAGTCTACAGTGAGCAGTTCTTC.

The chain joins TRBV3-1 to TRBJ2-4; D is perhaps TRBD2 (5 bases). Germline V gene lookup returns CDR1 LGHDT and CDR2 YNNKEL (reference sequence). V was shortened by 2 bases and J by 13 bases, with 21 bases between the two germline ends. The CDR3 is 15 residues long. The DNA of the CDR3 is TGTGCCAGCAGCCAAACTTTTGGGTCTCTGGGAGAGCAGTACTTC. Translated, it gives CASSQTFGSLGEQYF.

CDR3 protein: CASTADRPSSYEQYF. The CDR3 region has the DNA TGTGCCAGTACCGCGGACAGGCCCAGCTCCTACGAGCAGTACTTC. This rearrangement joins TRBV19 to TRBJ2-7; 7 bases are shared with TRBD1. CDR1 and CDR2 from the germline V gene are LNHDA and SQIVND (reference sequence). This CDR3 has 15 residues. Trimming removed 7 bases from V and 0 bases from J; junction bases left unmatched: 9.

The V call is TRBV7-9, the J call TRBJ2-1, with D unclear. In germline, CDR1 is SEHNR, CDR2 FQNEAQ (reference sequence). V lost 1 base and J lost 6, with 10 bases in between. CDR3 size: 14 residues. CDR3 sequence (DNA): TGTGCCAGCAGCTTAGTCCGTTGGGGCAATGAGCAGTTCTTC. As protein: CASSLVRWGNEQFF.

The CDR3 nucleotides are TGTGCTAGTGGTTTCCGGGACAATGAGCAGTTCTTC. Translation: CASGFRDNEQFF. The chain combines TRBV12-5 with TRBJ2-1; D not certain. Germline CDR1 is LGHNT and CDR2 is FRNRAP. CDR3 size: 12 residues. V was shortened by 3 bases and J by 5 bases, with 5 bases between the two germline ends.

V usage is TRBV5-1 and J usage is TRBJ2-5, with D tentatively TRBD1 (5 bases). CDR1 is SGHRS, CDR2 YFSETQ, per germline. The CDR3 sequence is 13 residues long. Trimming took 5 bases from V and 11 from J, leaving 19 bases between them. The CDR3 DNA is TGCGCCAGCAGGGTCAGGGTTGACAATGAGCAGTACTTC. Its translation: CASRVRVDNEQYF.

This clonotype has just a few counts. CDR3 region: CASRTRAGSYNEQFF. The CDR3, as DNA: TGTGCCAGCAGGACTAGAGCGGGGTCCTACAATGAGCAGTTCTTC. The chain recombines TRBV27 with TRBJ2-1, with TRBD2 matching 7 bases. CDR3 length equals 15 residues. The V gene's germline CDR1 is MNHEY and CDR2 SMNVEV (reference sequence). With 6 bases clipped from V and 1 base from J, the junction kept 6 bases outside the gene matches.

In its sample, this clonotype was seen a few times. The gene calls are TRBV12-3 or TRBV12-4 and TRBJ2-1; tentative D call: TRBD2 (6 bases). The J call is doubtful: the DNA matches TRBJ2-7 better. The CDR3 has 15 amino acids. The CDR3 DNA is TGTGCCAGCAGTTTTGGCGGGACCCCCTACAATGAGCAGTACTTC. Translation: CASSFGGTPYNEQYF.

As to this clonotype: One junction end does not reproduce the germline sequence, and a read error may be involved. The genes are TRBV6-5 and TRBJ1-6; 8 bases are a match to TRBD1. CDR3 length equals 14 residues. Looked up from germline, CDR1 is MNHEY and CDR2 is SVGAGI. CDR3 loop: CAGRHDRGGSPLHF. The CDR3 nucleotides read TGTGCCGGCAGACACGACAGGGGAGGATCACCCCTCCACTTT.

The gene calls are TRBV18 and TRBJ2-5; 7 nucleotides align to TRBD2. The DNA end favors TRBJ2-7, so the J call may be wrong. Germline lookup yields CDR1 KGHSH and CDR2 LQKENI. There are 15 residues in the CDR3. The CDR3 nucleotides are TGTGCCAGCTCCCCTACTAGCGCCTTCTCCTACGAGCAGTACTTC. It codes for CASSPTSAFSYEQYF.

The sample holds a few counts of this clonotype. The chain employs TRBV29-1 and TRBJ1-2, with D uncertain. Trimming took 3 bases from V and 3 from J, leaving 5 bases between them. From germline, CDR1 is SQVTM and CDR2 ANQGSEA. This CDR3 is 11 amino acids long. The CDR3 DNA follows: TGCAGCGTTGAGGTACACTATGGCTACACCTTC. This translates into CSVEVHYGYTF. The variable domain in full, with the rest retrieved from reference TRBV29-1 and TRBJ1-2, is SAVISQKPSRDICQRGTSLTIQCQVDSQVTMMFWYRQQPGQSLTLIATANQGSEATYESGFVIDKFPISRPNLTFSTLTVSNMSPEDSSIYLCSVEVHYGYTFGSGTRLTVV.

This chain joins TRBV20-1 and TRBJ1-5; no reliable D call. This CDR3 region has 11 residues. Trimming stripped 4 bases from V and 4 bases from J, with 5 bases between. Germline CDR1 DFQATT, CDR2 SNEGSKA (reference sequence). The CDR3 here is CSAKSNQPQHF. In DNA form, the CDR3 reads TGCAGTGCTAAATCAAATCAGCCCCAGCATTTT.

V is TRBV10-3 and J is TRBJ2-5, with TRBD2 identical over 8 bases. Germline V CDR1 and CDR2: ENHRY, SYGVKD. CDR3 size: 12 residues. J was trimmed by 3 bases and V by 8 bases; bases with no gene match: 2. In DNA, the CDR3 is TGTGCCATCGGGCGGGGGGAAGAGACCCAGTACTTC. This codes for CAIGRGEETQYF.

This sequence joins TRBV5-1 and TRBJ2-5; D tentatively fits TRBD1 or TRBD2 (5 bases each). Germline V CDR1 and CDR2: SGHRS, YFSETQ. The CDR3 is made up of 14 amino acids. Trimming shortened V by 5 bases and J by 1 base, and 12 bases separated the two germline ends. CDR3 sequence: CASRSRDLQETQYF. DNA of the CDR3: TGCGCCAGCAGATCCCGGGACCTCCAAGAGACCCAGTACTTC.

The CDR3 is CASSQVLRGQRDEQYF. The CDR3 DNA sequence: TGCGCCAGCAGCCAAGTGCTTCGGGGACAACGAGACGAGCAGTACTTC. This chain links TRBV4-1 with TRBJ2-5; possible D gene TRBD1, 6 bases. The DNA end is more similar to TRBJ2-7, so the J call may be wrong. This CDR3 comprises 16 residues. Germline CDR1 is MGHRA and CDR2 is YSYEKL.

The chain couples TRBV11-2 to TRBJ1-4; D gene ambiguous. The CDR3 is made up of 13 amino acids. The germline V and J ends were trimmed by 0 bases and 8 bases, with 7 bases remaining between them. Germline lookup yields CDR1 SGHAT and CDR2 FQNNGV. CDR3 residues: CASSLDQREKLFF. The CDR3 DNA reads as TGTGCCAGCAGCTTAGATCAGAGGGAAAAACTGTTTTTT.

This clonotype was recorded a few times. The chain is built from TRBV10-1 and TRBJ1-1; the match to TRBD1 covers 9 bases. Germline V lookup: CDR1 WNHNN, CDR2 SYGVQD (reference sequence). V dropped 6 bases and J dropped 1; count of bases not matched to a gene: 3. The CDR3 totals 14 residues. This CDR3 is CASRGTGKNTEAFF. In DNA form, the CDR3 reads TGCGCCAGCAGGGGGACAGGGAAGAACACTGAAGCTTTCTTT.

The sample holds a few counts of this clonotype. This chain links TRBV6-5 with TRBJ2-3; 7 bases are shared with TRBD2. The CDR3 has 16 amino acids. With 4 bases clipped from V and 0 bases from J, the junction kept 7 bases outside the gene matches. Germline CDR1 MNHEY, CDR2 SVGAGI. In DNA, the CDR3 is TGTGCCAGCAGTTCCCTTCTAGCGGCTAGCACAGATACGCAGTATTTT. Protein sequence: CASSSLLAASTDTQYF.

V usage is TRBV20-1 and J usage is TRBJ1-5, with 10 bases matching TRBD1. Germline V gene data show CDR1 as DFQATT and CDR2 as SNEGSKA (reference sequence). The length of the CDR3 is 15 residues. With 6 bases clipped from V and 0 bases from J, the junction kept 5 bases outside the gene matches. The CDR3 region has the DNA TGCAGTGCCTGGACAGGGGGAGATAGCAATCAGCCCCAGCATTTT. Protein: CSAWTGGDSNQPQHF.

The V and J genes are TRBV11-2 and TRBJ2-7, with D possibly matching TRBD2 (5 bases). Germline assignment: CDR1 SGHAT and CDR2 FQNNGV. This CDR3 is 16 amino acids long. V lost 2 bases and J lost 7, with 21 bases in between. The CDR3 DNA sequence: TGTGCCAGCAGCTTAATCACGGACTGGCTCCTGGGGGAGCAGTACTTC. This encodes CASSLITDWLLGEQYF.

This clonotype turned up a few times. The J gene is TRBJ1-1, the V gene TRBV6-2 or TRBV6-3; tentative D call: TRBD1 (6 bases). This CDR3 comprises 13 residues. V shed 2 bases and J shed 8 bases, with 12 bases lying between them. Germline lookup yields CDR1 MNHEY and CDR2 SVGEGT. DNA for the CDR3: TGTGCCAGCAGTTACAATACAGGGATCGAAGCTTTCTTT. Protein: CASSYNTGIEAFF.

This clonotype was observed a handful of times. This chain connects TRBV5-6 to TRBJ2-4, with D possibly matching TRBD2 (5 bases). This CDR3 region has 16 residues. V lost 0 bases to trimming and J lost 4 bases, with 14 bases between them. Germline CDR1 and CDR2: SGHDT and YYEEEE. This CDR3 reads CASSLVGLADKNIQYF. The DNA for the CDR3 is TGTGCCAGCAGCTTGGTTGGACTCGCGGATAAAAACATTCAGTACTTC.

The CDR3 DNA is TGCAGTGCTAGGGCTAACGGAGGGCCGTACAATGAGCAGTTCTTC. This encodes CSARANGGPYNEQFF. The chain couples TRBV20-1 to TRBJ2-1; TRBD2 might be the D (6 bases). Trimming stripped 3 bases from V and 4 bases from J, with 16 bases between. CDR1 and CDR2 from the germline V gene are DFQATT and SNEGSKA (reference sequence). The CDR3 runs to 15 residues.

A remark on this clonotype: This may be a read error, as it is one base from a much larger clone. This chain links TRBV9 with TRBJ1-2; no clear D gene. There are 12 residues in the CDR3. Germline assignment: CDR1 SGDLS and CDR2 YYNGEE. Here the CDR3 reads CASSVDWFGDTF. CDR3 in DNA: TGTGCCAGCAGCGTAGATTGGTTTGGCGACACCTTC.